A selection of T cell receptor beta chains follows, all from one sample in a study of shared clonotypes between healthy human individuals. Sequenced by immunoSEQ multiplex PCR; TCRdb stores in-frame clones only, minus some. Counted here are roughly 2,500,000 clones, over 85% occurring once; the ten biggest clones make up 0.36%. Sequencing was done on a sample of naive CD4+ T cells from PBMCs. The receptors were gathered from a man between 18 and 35 years old in good health. Some clones in this sample may be carry-over from other donors' samples. CDR3s include the opening cysteine and the closing phenylalanine or tryptophan. A D gene is named only where the DNA matches it firmly. Where a row states a size, it is once, few, many or the class of an expanded clone; other rows omit it.

v_call	j_call	d_call	clone_size	cdr3_nt	cdr3_aa
TRBV29-1	TRBJ2-5	-	-	TGCAGCGTTGAAAGGGAAACCCAGTACTTC	CSVERETQYF
TRBV6-1	TRBJ2-1	TRBD2	-	TGTGCCAGCAGTGTAACCGGGACTAGCGCCTACAATGAGCAGTTCTTC	CASSVTGTSAYNEQFF
TRBV11-2	TRBJ1-1	TRBD1	-	TGTGCCAGCAGCTTCGGGACAGTGAACACTGAAGCTTTCTTT	CASSFGTVNTEAFF
TRBV6-1	TRBJ1-5	-	-	TGTGCCAGCAGTGAAGCTCGGGGCATTGGTCAGCCCCAGCATTTT	CASSEARGIGQPQHF
TRBV6-1	TRBJ2-5	-	-	TGTGCCAGCAGACGAACTAGGCCAGAGACCCAGTACTTC	CASRRTRPETQYF
TRBV28	TRBJ1-2	-	-	TGTGCCAGCACCGAACCTAGTGGGCCCCTGGGGGGCTACACCTTC	CASTEPSGPLGGYTF
TRBV10-3	TRBJ2-2	-	-	TGTGCCATCAGTGTCGGGGGCTCGGTCGGGGAGCTGTTTTTT	CAISVGGSVGELFF
TRBV19	TRBJ1-3	-	-	TGTGCCAGTACAGCGTCTAGCTCTGGAAACACCATATATTTT	CASTASSSGNTIYF
TRBV9	TRBJ2-1	-	-	TGTGCCAGCAGCGTAGAGTGGGATGGTGAGCAGTTCTTC	CASSVEWDGEQFF
TRBV19	TRBJ2-5	-	-	TGTGCCAGTAGTACCCTGGAGACCCAGTACTTC	CASSTLETQYF
TRBV5-4	TRBJ2-1	-	-	TGTGCCAGCAGCCTCCCGGGGGACCGGGATGAGCAGTTCTTC	CASSLPGDRDEQFF
TRBV7-9	TRBJ1-1	-	-	TGTGCCAGCAGCTTAGGACAGAACACTGAAGCTTTCTTT	CASSLGQNTEAFF
TRBV6-6	TRBJ2-7	TRBD1	-	TGTGCCAGCAGCCGGGACAGGACTTCGCACGAGCAGTACTTC	CASSRDRTSHEQYF
TRBV28	TRBJ1-2	-	-	TGTGCCAGCAGTTTTGGGGGTATCTATGGCTACACCTTC	CASSFGGIYGYTF
TRBV11-3	TRBJ2-2	-	-	TGTGCCAGCAGCCCTGGGCACGGGGAGCTGTTTTTT	CASSPGHGELFF
TRBV2	TRBJ1-5	-	-	TGTGCCAGCAGCCCGGGGCAGGGTAACCAGCCCCAGCATTTT	CASSPGQGNQPQHF
TRBV30	TRBJ2-5	-	-	TGTGCCTGGAGTCGTCCCGGGACTCAAGAGACCCAGTACTTC	CAWSRPGTQETQYF
TRBV7-2	TRBJ2-5	-	-	TGTGCCAGCAGTTTCAACCGGGGCGAGACCCAGTACTTC	CASSFNRGETQYF
TRBV7-9	TRBJ2-1	TRBD1	-	TGTGCCAGCAGCTTAAGTCAGGGGGCGTTGAATGAGCAGTTCTTC	CASSLSQGALNEQFF
TRBV4-3	TRBJ1-2	-	-	TGCGCCAGCAGCCAAGATATGGACGGATATGGCTACACCTTC	CASSQDMDGYGYTF
TRBV5-1	TRBJ2-7	-	-	TGCGCCAGCAGCTTGGACCCATATTACGAGCAGTACTTC	CASSLDPYYEQYF
TRBV11-2	TRBJ2-1	TRBD1	-	TGTGCCAGCAGCGGGGGCGGGACAGGGAGCTACAATGAGCAGTTCTTC	CASSGGGTGSYNEQFF
TRBV12-5	TRBJ2-2	-	once	TGTGCTAGTGGTTTGGGGAGCACCGGGGAGCTGTTTTTT	CASGLGSTGELFF
TRBV19	TRBJ1-3	-	-	TGTGCCAGTAGTGCAGGGGAAGCCGCTGGAAACACCATATATTTT	CASSAGEAAGNTIYF
TRBV25-1	TRBJ1-5	-	-	TGTGCCAGCAGTCAGGGAGGGAATCAGCCCCAGCATTTT	CASSQGGNQPQHF
TRBV28	TRBJ1-2	-	-	TGTGCCAGCAGGACCCCAGACAGAGGTTATGGCTACACCTTC	CASRTPDRGYGYTF
TRBV28	TRBJ2-7	TRBD2	-	TGTGCCAGCAGTTTTAGGGTGCAAGCGGGAGTAGGCGACGAGCAGTACTTC	CASSFRVQAGVGDEQYF
TRBV9	TRBJ2-1	TRBD1	-	TGTGCCAGCAGCGTAAGGACAGGGTCCTACAATGAGCAGTTCTTC	CASSVRTGSYNEQFF
TRBV5-5	TRBJ2-5	-	-	TGTGCCAGCAGCACGTACAGTGGAGAGACCCAGTACTTC	CASSTYSGETQYF
TRBV19	TRBJ1-5	-	-	TGTGCCAGTAGTACGGTAGGCAATCAGCCCCAGCATTTT	CASSTVGNQPQHF
TRBV6-1	TRBJ2-7	-	-	TGTGCCAGCAGTGACAGCTTCGGGCGATACGAGCAGTACTTC	CASSDSFGRYEQYF
TRBV9	TRBJ2-7	-	-	TGTGCCAGCAGCTACGGCAGGGGGGATTACGAGCAGTACTTC	CASSYGRGDYEQYF
TRBV30	TRBJ2-7	-	once	TGTGCCTGGAGTGTAGTATCGGGGGCGCACGGCGAGCAGTACTTC	CAWSVVSGAHGEQYF
TRBV9	TRBJ1-1	TRBD1	-	TGTGCCAGCAGCCCCAGACAGGGTTGGGACACTGAAGCTTTCTTT	CASSPRQGWDTEAFF
TRBV28	TRBJ2-4	-	-	TGTGCCAGCCAAGGGACAAGATTAGCCAAAAACATTCAGTACTTC	CASQGTRLAKNIQYF
TRBV9	TRBJ2-7	-	once	TGTGCCAGCAGCGTAGACGGGGGCCCGAAATACGAGCAGTACTTC	CASSVDGGPKYEQYF
TRBV5-1	TRBJ2-7	TRBD1	-	TGCGCCAGCAGCTCCCCCATAGAGGACAGGGGAACCTACGAGCAGTACTTC	CASSSPIEDRGTYEQYF
TRBV5-1	TRBJ2-1	-	-	TGCGCCAGCAGCTTGGTTTCCGGGACAAATGAGCAGTTCTTC	CASSLVSGTNEQFF
TRBV7-6	TRBJ1-1	TRBD1	-	TGTGCCAGCAGCTTAGGGCGACAGGGCGGGGGTGAAGCTTTCTTT	CASSLGRQGGGEAFF
TRBV11-3	TRBJ2-7	-	-	TGTGCCAGCTCCCAGGGTCTCAGCTCCTACGAGCAGTACTTC	CASSQGLSSYEQYF
TRBV6-1	TRBJ1-3	-	-	TGTGCCAGCAGTGAAGTGTGGACAGATTATGGAAACACCATATATTTT	CASSEVWTDYGNTIYF
TRBV28	TRBJ1-5	TRBD1	-	TGTGCCAGCAGCGATCCCAGGGGGGCCGATAGCAATCAGCCCCAGCATTTT	CASSDPRGADSNQPQHF
TRBV28	TRBJ2-7	TRBD1	-	TGTGCCAGCAGTACACAATCAGGGGGCGAGCAGTACTTC	CASSTQSGGEQYF
TRBV4-1	TRBJ2-7	-	-	TGCGCCAGCAGCCTCCCTCCAAGGGAGGGGGTAGGGTACGAGCAGTACTTC	CASSLPPREGVGYEQYF
TRBV21-1	TRBJ2-1	-	-	TGTGCCAGCAGCAGGGCACTAGCGGGCAACAATGAGCAGTTCTTC	CASSRALAGNNEQFF
TRBV6-6	TRBJ1-5	-	-	TGTGCCAGCACCTCCCAGAGCAATCAGCCCCAGCATTTT	CASTSQSNQPQHF